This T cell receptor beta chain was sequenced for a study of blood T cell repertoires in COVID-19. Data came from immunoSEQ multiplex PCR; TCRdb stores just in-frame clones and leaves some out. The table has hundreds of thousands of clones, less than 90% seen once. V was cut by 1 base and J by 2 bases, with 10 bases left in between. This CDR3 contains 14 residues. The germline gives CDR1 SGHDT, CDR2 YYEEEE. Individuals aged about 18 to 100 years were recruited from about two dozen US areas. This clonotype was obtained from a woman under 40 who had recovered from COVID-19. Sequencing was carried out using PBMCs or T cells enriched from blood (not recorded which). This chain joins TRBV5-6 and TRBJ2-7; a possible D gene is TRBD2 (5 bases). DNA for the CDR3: TGTGCCAGCAGCTTGACAGAGACTACCTACGAGCAGTACTTC. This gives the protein CASSLTETTYEQYF. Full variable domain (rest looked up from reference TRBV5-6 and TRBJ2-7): DAGVTQSPTHLIKTRGQQVTLRCSPKSGHDTVSWYQQALGQGPQFIFQYYEEEERQRGNFPDRFSGHQFPNYSSELNVNALLLGDSALYLCASSLTETTYEQYFGPGTRLTVT.